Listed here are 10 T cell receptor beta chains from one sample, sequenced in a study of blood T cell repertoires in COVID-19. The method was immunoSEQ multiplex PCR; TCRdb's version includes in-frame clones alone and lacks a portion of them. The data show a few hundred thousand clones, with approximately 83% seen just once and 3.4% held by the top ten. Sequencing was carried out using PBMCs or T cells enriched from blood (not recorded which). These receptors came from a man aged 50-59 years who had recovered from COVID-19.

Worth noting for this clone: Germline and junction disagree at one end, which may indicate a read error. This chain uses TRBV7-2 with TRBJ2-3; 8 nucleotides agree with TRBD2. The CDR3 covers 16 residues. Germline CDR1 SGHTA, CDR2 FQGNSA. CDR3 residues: CASSLATSGSTHTQYF. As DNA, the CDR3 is TGTGCCAGCAGCTTAGCCACTAGCGGAAGCACACATACGCAGTATTTT. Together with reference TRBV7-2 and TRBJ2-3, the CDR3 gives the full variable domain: GAGVSQSPSNKVTEKGKDVELRCDPISGHTALYWYRQSLGQGLEFLIYFQGNSAPDKSGLPSDRFSAERTGGSVSTLTIQRTQQEDSAVYLCASSLATSGSTHTQYFGPGTRLTVL.

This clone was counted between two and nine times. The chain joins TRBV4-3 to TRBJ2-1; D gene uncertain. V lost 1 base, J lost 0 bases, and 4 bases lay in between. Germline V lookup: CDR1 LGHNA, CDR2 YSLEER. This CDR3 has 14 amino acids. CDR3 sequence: CASSQGGSYNEQFF. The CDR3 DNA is TGCGCCAGCAGCCAAGGCGGCTCCTACAATGAGCAGTTCTTC.

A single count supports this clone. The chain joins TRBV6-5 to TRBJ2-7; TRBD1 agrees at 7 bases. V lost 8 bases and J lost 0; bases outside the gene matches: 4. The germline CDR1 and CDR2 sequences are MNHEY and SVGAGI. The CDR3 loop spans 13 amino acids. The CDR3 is CASYRDSSYEQYF. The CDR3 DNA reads TGTGCCAGCTATCGGGACAGCTCCTACGAGCAGTACTTC.

The CDR3 nucleotides read TGTGCCAGCAGTTTAAGTCTAGGGAGGGCTGAAGCTTTCTTT. Amino acid sequence: CASSLSLGRAEAFF. V gene TRBV27 combines with J gene TRBJ1-1, with no clear D. This CDR3 comprises 14 residues. The V and J ends lost 2 bases and 6 bases respectively, with 13 bases between them. Germline V CDR1 and CDR2: MNHEY, SMNVEV (reference sequence).

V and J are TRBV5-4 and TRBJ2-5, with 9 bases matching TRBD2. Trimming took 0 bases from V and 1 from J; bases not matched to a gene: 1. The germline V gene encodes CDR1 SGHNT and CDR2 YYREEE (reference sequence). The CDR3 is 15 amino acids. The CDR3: CASSLGTSAQETQYF. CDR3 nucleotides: TGTGCCAGCAGCTTGGGGACTAGCGCCCAAGAGACCCAGTACTTC.

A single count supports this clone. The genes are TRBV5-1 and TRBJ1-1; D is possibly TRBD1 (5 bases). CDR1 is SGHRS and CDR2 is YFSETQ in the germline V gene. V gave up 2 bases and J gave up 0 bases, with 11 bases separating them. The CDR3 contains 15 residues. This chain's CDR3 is CASSFGGTMNTEAFF. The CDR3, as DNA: TGCGCCAGCAGCTTCGGGGGAACCATGAACACTGAAGCTTTCTTT.

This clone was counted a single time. The CDR3 bases are TGTGCCTGGAGATACAGGGTCCACACTGAAGCTTTCTTT. Its translation: CAWRYRVHTEAFF. The rearrangement links TRBV30 to TRBJ1-1, with D possibly TRBD1 on 6 matching bases. V dropped 3 bases and J dropped 3 bases, with 11 bases sitting between them. CDR1 is GTSNPN, CDR2 SVGIG, per germline (reference sequence). The CDR3 runs to 13 residues.

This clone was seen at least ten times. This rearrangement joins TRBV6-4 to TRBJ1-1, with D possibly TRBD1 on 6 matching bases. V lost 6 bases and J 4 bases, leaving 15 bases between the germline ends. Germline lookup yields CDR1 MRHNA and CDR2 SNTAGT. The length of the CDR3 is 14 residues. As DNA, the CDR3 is TGTGCCAGCAGCCCCGGGGGGGCTGCCACTGAAGCTTTCTTT. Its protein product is CASSPGGAATEAFF.

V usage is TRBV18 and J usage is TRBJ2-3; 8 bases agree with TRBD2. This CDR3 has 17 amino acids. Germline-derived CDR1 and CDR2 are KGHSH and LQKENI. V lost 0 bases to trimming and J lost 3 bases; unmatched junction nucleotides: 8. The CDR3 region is CASSPPHAGGGTDTQYF. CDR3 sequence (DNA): TGTGCCAGCTCACCACCCCACGCGGGGGGAGGAACAGATACGCAGTATTTT.

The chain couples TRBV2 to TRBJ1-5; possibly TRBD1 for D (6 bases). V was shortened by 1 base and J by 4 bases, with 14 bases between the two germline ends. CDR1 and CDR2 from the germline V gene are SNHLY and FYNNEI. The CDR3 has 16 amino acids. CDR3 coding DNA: TGTGCCAGCAGTGAAGGGAGGGGGGGACGGAATCAGCCCCAGCATTTT. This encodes CASSEGRGGRNQPQHF.